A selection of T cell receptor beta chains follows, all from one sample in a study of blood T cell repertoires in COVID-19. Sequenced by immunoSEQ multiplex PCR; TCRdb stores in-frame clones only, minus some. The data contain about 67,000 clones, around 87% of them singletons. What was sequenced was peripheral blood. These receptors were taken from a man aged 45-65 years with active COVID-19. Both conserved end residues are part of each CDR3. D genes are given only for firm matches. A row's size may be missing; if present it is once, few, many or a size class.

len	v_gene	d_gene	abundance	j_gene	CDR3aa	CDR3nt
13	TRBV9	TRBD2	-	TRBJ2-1	CASSVDTSVEQFF	TGTGCCAGCAGCGTAGATACTAGCGTTGAGCAGTTCTTC
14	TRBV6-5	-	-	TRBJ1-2	CASSYAGARYGYTF	TGTGCCAGCAGTTATGCGGGGGCGCGGTATGGCTACACCTTC
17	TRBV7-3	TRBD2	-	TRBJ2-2	CASSPKASGVNTGELFF	TGTGCCAGCAGCCCGAAAGCGAGCGGGGTCAACACCGGGGAGCTGTTTTTT
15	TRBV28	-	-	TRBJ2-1	CASSLGGTLYNEQFF	TGTGCCAGCAGTTTAGGGGGGACCCTATACAATGAGCAGTTCTTC
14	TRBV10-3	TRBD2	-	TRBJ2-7	CANAAGDSSYEQYF	TGTGCCAACGCAGCGGGGGACTCCTCCTACGAGCAGTACTTC
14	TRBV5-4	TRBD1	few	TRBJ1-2	CASSLGQGSGGYTF	TGTGCCAGCAGCCTGGGACAGGGTAGTGGTGGCTACACCTTC
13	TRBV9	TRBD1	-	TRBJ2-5	CASSGQGVETQYF	TGTGCCAGCAGCGGACAGGGAGTGGAGACCCAGTACTTC
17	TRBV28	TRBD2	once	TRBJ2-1	CASSPPRASGGHNEQFF	TGTGCCAGCAGTCCCCCCCGTGCTAGCGGGGGACACAATGAGCAGTTCTTC
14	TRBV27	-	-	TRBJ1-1	CASSLLSTNTEAFF	TGTGCCAGCAGTTTATTGTCAACTAACACTGAAGCTTTCTTT
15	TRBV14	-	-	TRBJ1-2	CASSQVGQYNYGYTF	TGTGCCAGCAGCCAAGTAGGACAGTATAACTATGGCTACACCTTC
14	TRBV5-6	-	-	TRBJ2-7	CASSFDISSYEQYF	TGTGCCAGCAGCTTCGACATTTCGTCCTACGAGCAGTACTTC
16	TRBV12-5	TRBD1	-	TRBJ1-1	CASGLTPGQGTTEAFF	TGTGCTAGTGGTTTGACCCCGGGACAGGGGACAACTGAAGCTTTCTTT
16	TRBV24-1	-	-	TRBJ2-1	CATSDLYRGSGIEQFF	TGTGCCACCAGTGATTTATATCGGGGTTCAGGAATTGAGCAGTTCTTC
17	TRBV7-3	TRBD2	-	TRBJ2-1	CASSSSSGLAGHNEQFF	TGTGCCAGCAGCTCAAGCTCGGGACTAGCGGGGCACAATGAGCAGTTCTTC
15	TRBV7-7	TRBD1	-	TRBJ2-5	CASSLTGGSGETQYF	TGTGCTAGCAGCCTAACAGGGGGCTCAGGGGAGACCCAGTACTTC
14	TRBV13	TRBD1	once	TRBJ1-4	CASSLGRGLEKLFF	TGTGCCAGCAGCTTAGGCAGGGGGCTTGAAAAACTGTTTTTT
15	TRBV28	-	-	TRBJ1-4	CASSLVQAEGEKLFF	TGTGCCAGCAGTTTGGTGCAGGCTGAGGGTGAAAAACTGTTTTTT
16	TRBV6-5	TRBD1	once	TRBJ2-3	CASSYGTGVGTDTQYF	TGTGCCAGCAGTTACGGGACAGGGGTCGGGACAGATACGCAGTATTTT
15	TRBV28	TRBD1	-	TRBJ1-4	CASSSYRGLHEKLFF	TGTGCCAGCAGTTCGTACAGGGGGCTTCATGAAAAACTGTTTTTT
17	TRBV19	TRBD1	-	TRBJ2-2	CASSALGQGLGTGELFF	TGTGCCAGTAGTGCCTTGGGACAGGGTCTCGGTACCGGGGAGCTGTTTTTT
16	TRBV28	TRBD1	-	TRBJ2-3	CASSSTGTGYRYTQYF	TGTGCCAGCAGTTCAACCGGGACAGGGTATCGATATACGCAGTATTTT
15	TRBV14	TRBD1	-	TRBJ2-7	CASSHGQGRIYEQYF	TGTGCCAGCAGCCATGGACAGGGGCGGATCTACGAGCAGTACTTC
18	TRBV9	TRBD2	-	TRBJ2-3	CASSVTPTSGRSTDTQYF	TGTGCCAGCAGCGTAACTCCAACTAGCGGGAGAAGCACAGATACGCAGTATTTT
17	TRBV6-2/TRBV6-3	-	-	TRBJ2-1	CASSYSRAKSSYNEQFF	TGTGCCAGCAGTTACTCGAGGGCCAAGAGCTCCTACAATGAGCAGTTCTTC
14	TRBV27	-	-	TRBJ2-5	CASSYARGAETQYF	TGTGCCAGCAGTTATGCCAGGGGGGCAGAGACCCAGTACTTC
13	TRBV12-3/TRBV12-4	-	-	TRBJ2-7	CASSYAVLGEQYF	TGTGCCAGCAGCTACGCGGTGTTGGGCGAGCAGTACTTC
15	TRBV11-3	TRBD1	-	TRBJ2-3	CASSSRDRDADTQYF	TGTGCCAGCAGCTCCCGGGACAGGGACGCAGATACGCAGTATTTT
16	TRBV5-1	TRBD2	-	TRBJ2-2	CASSLVAGGPAGELFF	TGCGCCAGCAGCTTGGTAGCGGGAGGGCCGGCCGGGGAGCTGTTTTTT
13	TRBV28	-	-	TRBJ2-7	CASRPTGTYEQYF	TGTGCCAGCAGACCTACAGGGACCTACGAGCAGTACTTC
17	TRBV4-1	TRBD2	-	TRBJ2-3	CASSQDGAGGVTDTQYF	TGCGCCAGCAGCCAAGATGGGGCGGGGGGGGTCACAGATACGCAGTATTTT
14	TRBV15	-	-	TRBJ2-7	CATSRERQRYEQYF	TGTGCCACCAGCAGAGAGAGACAGAGGTACGAGCAGTACTTC
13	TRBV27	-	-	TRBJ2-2	CASSLVRFGELFF	TGTGCCAGCAGTTTAGTCCGGTTCGGGGAGCTGTTTTTT
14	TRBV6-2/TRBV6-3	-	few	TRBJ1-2	CASTPGTLYDGYTF	TGTGCCAGCACCCCCGGGACACTTTATGATGGCTACACCTTC
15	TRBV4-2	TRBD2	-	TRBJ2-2	CASSQVGASGGELFF	TGTGCCAGCAGCCAAGTCGGGGCTAGCGGCGGGGAGCTGTTTTTT
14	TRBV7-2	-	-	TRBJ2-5	CASSLDAGQETQYF	TGTGCCAGCAGCTTAGATGCAGGCCAAGAGACCCAGTACTTC
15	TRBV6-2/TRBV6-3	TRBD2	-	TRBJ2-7	CASSSPLHGRAEQYF	TGTGCCAGCAGTTCCCCACTCCACGGGAGGGCCGAGCAGTACTTC
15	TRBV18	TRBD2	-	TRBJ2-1	CASRTTSGRDNEQFF	TGTGCCAGCAGAACGACTAGCGGGAGGGACAATGAGCAGTTCTTC
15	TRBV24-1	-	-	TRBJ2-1	CATSDPRGSANEQFF	TGTGCCACCAGTGATCCCCGGGGTAGTGCCAATGAGCAGTTCTTC
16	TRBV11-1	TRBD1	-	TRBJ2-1	CASSSRQGLAYNEQFF	TGTGCCAGCAGCTCAAGACAGGGGCTTGCCTACAATGAGCAGTTCTTC
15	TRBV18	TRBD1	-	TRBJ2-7	CASCFGTGGIYEQYF	TGTGCCAGCTGTTTCGGGACAGGGGGCATTTACGAGCAGTACTTC
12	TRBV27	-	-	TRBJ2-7	CASRQGRSEQYF	TGTGCCAGCAGGCAGGGTAGAAGCGAGCAGTACTTC
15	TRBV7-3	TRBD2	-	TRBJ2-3	CASSLLAGGSDTQYF	TGTGCCAGCAGCTTACTAGCGGGGGGTTCAGATACGCAGTATTTT
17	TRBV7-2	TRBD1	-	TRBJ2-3	CASSPSVGRGKTDTQYF	TGTGCCAGCAGCCCATCCGTGGGCAGGGGGAAAACAGATACGCAGTATTTT
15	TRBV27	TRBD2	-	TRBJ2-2	CASSLRGSGGRELFF	TGTGCCAGCAGTTTACGGGGGAGCGGGGGCCGGGAGCTGTTTTTT
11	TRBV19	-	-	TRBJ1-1	CASGFNTEAFF	TGTGCCAGCGGTTTTAACACTGAAGCTTTCTTT
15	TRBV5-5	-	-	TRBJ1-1	CASSSSTGQGTEAFF	TGTGCCAGCAGCTCATCTACAGGGCAAGGCACTGAAGCTTTCTTT
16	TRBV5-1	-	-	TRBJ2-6	CASSIGHPSGANVLTF	TGCGCCAGCAGCATAGGACACCCCTCTGGGGCCAACGTCCTGACTTTC
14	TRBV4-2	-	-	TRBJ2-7	CASSRTEGSYEQYF	TGTGCCAGCAGCCGGACAGAAGGCTCCTACGAGCAGTACTTC
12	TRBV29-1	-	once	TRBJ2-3	CSVADWTDTQYF	TGCAGCGTAGCGGACTGGACAGATACGCAGTATTTT